Following are 25 T cell receptor beta chains from one sample sequenced in a study of cytotoxic CD8 clonotypes in ibrutinib-treated CLL. Some clones are missing from TCRdb's copy, which holds only in-frame ones; the method was immunoSEQ multiplex PCR. The sample has a few hundred thousand clones; roughly 71% are singletons. The sample in question was PBMCs, obtained after 36 months of ibrutinib treatment. All receptors derive from a human donor with chronic lymphocytic leukemia.

This clone turned up a few times. The V call is TRBV9, the J call TRBJ2-3; 7 bases fit TRBD2. CDR1 and CDR2 (germline): SGDLS, YYNGEE. The CDR3 is made up of 15 amino acids. V lost 0 bases to trimming and J lost 0 bases; unmatched junction nucleotides: 1. CDR3 loop: CASSVEAGSTDTQYF. The CDR3 DNA reads as TGTGCCAGCAGCGTAGAAGCGGGGAGCACAGATACGCAGTATTTT.

This clone showed up just a few times. The chain recombines TRBV2 with TRBJ1-1, with 9 bases lining up with TRBD1. The germline CDR1 and CDR2 sequences are SNHLY and FYNNEI. V lost 2 bases to trimming and J lost 10 bases; unmatched junction nucleotides: 5. The CDR3 length is 13 residues. The CDR3 loop reads CASSEWDREGAFF. CDR3 nucleotides: TGTGCCAGCAGTGAATGGGACAGGGAAGGAGCTTTCTTT. Using reference TRBV2 and TRBJ1-1 for the parts outside the CDR3, the full variable domain is EPEVTQTPSHQVTQMGQEVILRCVPISNHLYFYWYRQILGQKVEFLVSFYNNEISEKSEIFDDQFSVERPDGSNFTLKIRSTKLEDSAMYFCASSEWDREGAFFGQGTRLTVV.

The V and J genes are TRBV9 and TRBJ1-3; 9 bases line up with TRBD1. Per germline, CDR1 SGDLS and CDR2 YYNGEE. The trim removed 0 bases at V and 2 bases at J, leaving 9 bases unmatched. This CDR3 has 18 residues. The DNA for the CDR3 is TGTGCCAGCAGCGTAGCCCCCGCCGGGACAGGGCCTGGAAACACCATATATTTT. Translated: CASSVAPAGTGPGNTIYF.

V usage is TRBV5-1 and J usage is TRBJ2-3; D uncertain. This CDR3 has 14 residues. Germline assignment: CDR1 SGHRS and CDR2 YFSETQ. Trimming stripped 6 bases from V and 1 base from J, with 12 bases between. The CDR3 region has the DNA TGCGCCAGCAATTTGTTAGGTGGCACAGATACGCAGTATTTT. Translating gives CASNLLGGTDTQYF.

This clone was picked up a small number of times. Other DNA sequences in this sample translate to the same CDR3. The chain is built from TRBV11-2 and TRBJ2-7; D gene uncertain. In germline, CDR1 is SGHAT, CDR2 FQNNGV. The CDR3 extends over 13 amino acids. Trimming pared 0 bases from V and 3 bases from J, leaving 6 bases between. CDR3 amino acids: CASSLDRYYEQYF. CDR3 sequence (DNA): TGTGCCAGCAGCTTAGATAGGTACTACGAGCAGTACTTC.

The rearrangement links TRBV25-1 to TRBJ1-2; D is uncertain. The CDR3 sequence is 15 residues long. Trimming pared 1 base from V and 8 bases from J, leaving 17 bases between. CDR1 and CDR2 (germline): MGHDK, SYGVNS. CDR3 sequence: CASSEWGWEPPGYTF. CDR3 sequence (DNA): TGTGCCAGCAGTGAATGGGGTTGGGAACCGCCGGGCTACACCTTC.

The rearrangement uses TRBV4-1 and TRBJ1-1, with a weak D call TRBD1 (6 bases). The CDR3 totals 14 residues. V was pared by 4 bases and J by 1 base, with 10 bases between. The V gene's germline CDR1 is MGHRA and CDR2 YSYEKL. The CDR3, as DNA: TGCGCCAGCAGCCGAACGGGACAGAACACTGAAGCTTTCTTT. Amino acid sequence: CASSRTGQNTEAFF.

The chain carries TRBV12-2 and TRBJ2-7; the table's D call, TRBD2, has no DNA check behind it. TRBV12-2 counts as a pseudogene. The CDR3 has 15 residues. DNA for the CDR3: TGTGCAAGTCGCCACGCAAGGCTGCCGACTTACGAGCAGTACTTC. It translates to CASRHARLPTYEQYF.

This clone was detected once. This chain joins TRBV9 and TRBJ2-1; 10 bases match TRBD2. V was clipped by 3 bases and J by 4 bases; unmatched bases: 10. Germline CDR1 SGDLS, CDR2 YYNGEE. The CDR3 has 17 residues. The chain's CDR3 is CASSDERGGRLYNEQFF. Here the CDR3 DNA reads TGTGCCAGCAGCGACGAGCGGGGGGGCCGCTTATACAATGAGCAGTTCTTC.

This clone was seen only once. V usage is TRBV5-1 and J usage is TRBJ1-3; TRBD1 is a possible D gene (5 bases). Germline loops: CDR1 SGHRS, CDR2 YFSETQ. The CDR3 is 17 amino acids. Trimming cost V 0 bases and J 3 bases, with 16 bases left between them. The CDR3 sequence: CASSLVGRAGYGNTIYF. The DNA for the CDR3 is TGCGCCAGCAGCTTGGTTGGCAGGGCAGGGTATGGAAACACCATATATTTT.

This clone was observed a single time. The chain couples TRBV9 to TRBJ1-2, with 9 nucleotides matching TRBD1. Germline V gives CDR1 SGDLS, CDR2 YYNGEE. Trimming removed 0 bases from V and 4 bases from J; junction bases left unmatched: 1. The CDR3 is 14 amino acids. CDR3 sequence (DNA): TGTGCCAGCAGCGTAGGGACAGGGGTCTATGGCTACACCTTC. Amino acids: CASSVGTGVYGYTF. Full variable domain (missing parts from reference TRBV9 and TRBJ1-2): DSGVTQTPKHLITATGQRVTLRCSPRSGDLSVYWYQQSLDQGLQFLIQYYNGEERAKGNILERFSAQQFPDLHSELNLSSLELGDSALYFCASSVGTGVYGYTFGSGTRLTVV.

A remark on this clone: Other DNA sequences in the sample encode the same CDR3. The V call is TRBV2, the J call TRBJ2-7, with TRBD2 matching over 13 bases. The CDR3 totals 14 residues. Germline V gives CDR1 SNHLY, CDR2 FYNNEI. Trimming took 6 bases from V and 3 from J; bases not matched to a gene: 2. This CDR3 is CASRGTSGVYEQYF. CDR3 nucleotides: TGTGCCAGCAGGGGGACTAGCGGGGTCTACGAGCAGTACTTC.

The chain uses TRBV27 and TRBJ1-4; D gene ambiguous. Germline lookup yields CDR1 MNHEY and CDR2 SMNVEV (reference sequence). Trimming removed 1 base at V and 6 bases at J, with 9 bases between. The CDR3 length is 14 residues. The CDR3 bases are TGTGCCAGCAGTTTATTTGGTACAGATGAAAAACTGTTTTTT. It encodes CASSLFGTDEKLFF.

The chain links TRBV5-1 to TRBJ1-1; unclear D gene. The CDR3 has 15 amino acids. Trimming took off 0 bases at V and 3 bases at J, with 12 bases between the two ends. Germline V CDR1 and CDR2: SGHRS, YFSETQ. For the CDR3, the DNA is TGCGCCAGCAGCTTGGACAGCTGGGGAGACACTGAAGCTTTCTTT. Translated, it gives CASSLDSWGDTEAFF.

The chain carries TRBV18 and TRBJ2-7; 8 bases map to TRBD2. Germline V gene data show CDR1 as KGHSH and CDR2 as LQKENI. This CDR3 has 15 residues. The J segment lost 3 bases and the V segment lost 3 bases, leaving 7 bases of the junction unmatched. The chain's CDR3 is CASSPPGGAYYEQYF. The CDR3 DNA follows: TGTGCCAGCTCACCGCCGGGAGGGGCCTACTACGAGCAGTACTTC.

The chain has TRBV4-1 and TRBJ1-5; TRBD1 is a possible D gene (6 bases). CDR1 and CDR2 from the germline V gene are MGHRA and YSYEKL. The CDR3 loop spans 13 amino acids. V was clipped by 4 bases and J by 6 bases, with 10 bases between them. CDR3 region: CASSRGGSQPQHF. As DNA, the CDR3 is TGCGCCAGCAGCCGAGGGGGAAGTCAGCCCCAGCATTTT.

This rearrangement joins TRBV15 to TRBJ2-7; D is undetermined. CDR1 and CDR2 (germline): LNHNV, YYDKDF (reference sequence). The V gene lost 0 bases and the J gene lost 3 bases, with 6 bases spanning the gap. The CDR3 has 13 residues. This chain's CDR3 is CATSRDRYYEQYF. The CDR3 bases are TGTGCCACCAGCAGAGATCGGTACTACGAGCAGTACTTC.

This clone turned up a few times. The V and J genes are TRBV2 and TRBJ1-2; D gene uncertain. Germline V gives CDR1 SNHLY, CDR2 FYNNEI. V lost 3 bases and J lost 5, with 10 bases in between. There are 13 residues in the CDR3. The DNA of the CDR3 is TGTGCCAGCAGTGAGGCTGATCCGTATGGCTACACCTTC. Its protein is CASSEADPYGYTF.

The chain employs TRBV15 and TRBJ1-5; TRBD1 agrees at 8 bases. Per germline, CDR1 LNHNV and CDR2 YYDKDF (reference sequence). Trimming at V came to 3 bases and at J to 4 bases, leaving 11 bases not matched to a gene. The CDR3 extends over 17 amino acids. In DNA form, the CDR3 reads TGTGCCACCAGCAGGGTCCCATACAGGGGGTCGAATCAGCCCCAGCATTTT. Amino acid sequence: CATSRVPYRGSNQPQHF.

The chain recombines TRBV19 with TRBJ1-2; 7 bases agree with TRBD1. CDR1 and CDR2 (germline): LNHDA, SQIVND (reference sequence). The CDR3 runs 16 residues. The ends lost 7 bases at V and 0 bases at J; junction bases unmatched: 11. In DNA, the CDR3 is TGTGCCAGTAAGGCAGGGGGGCCTACGACTAACTATGGCTACACCTTC. Translated: CASKAGGPTTNYGYTF.

The V and J genes are TRBV19 and TRBJ2-1; 8 bases line up with TRBD2. The CDR3 consists of 15 residues. The V gene's germline CDR1 is LNHDA and CDR2 SQIVND (reference sequence). J gave up 4 bases and V 3 bases, and 5 bases lay outside the gene matches. The CDR3 here is CASSIPGLVYNEQFF. The DNA of the CDR3 is TGTGCCAGTAGTATCCCGGGACTAGTATACAATGAGCAGTTCTTC.

This chain uses TRBV27 with TRBJ1-1; maybe TRBD1 (5 bases). Germline V gene data show CDR1 as MNHEY and CDR2 as SMNVEV (reference sequence). V gave up 7 bases and J gave up 4 bases, with 22 bases separating them. CDR3 length: 16 residues. CDR3 nucleotides: TGTGCCAGCACCTCTAGTGGGCAAGCAAGGGGCACTGAAGCTTTCTTT. Protein product: CASTSSGQARGTEAFF.

This clone has only a few counts. The gene calls are TRBV2 and TRBJ1-2, with 9 bases that match TRBD1. The CDR3 extends over 12 amino acids. J gave up 8 bases and V 7 bases, and 5 bases lay outside the gene matches. Looked up from germline, CDR1 is SNHLY and CDR2 is FYNNEI. This CDR3 is CASMGTGLGYTF. The CDR3 bases are TGTGCCAGCATGGGGACAGGGTTAGGCTACACCTTC.

The V gene is TRBV12-5, the J gene TRBJ1-1; possibly TRBD1 for D (6 bases). From germline, CDR1 is LGHNT and CDR2 FRNRAP. The V end was cut by 3 bases, the J end by 1 base, with 12 bases between. The CDR3 spans 15 residues. CDR3: CASGFQGHPNTEAFF. Written as DNA, the CDR3 is TGTGCTAGTGGTTTTCAGGGACATCCGAACACTGAAGCTTTCTTT.

V is TRBV5-1 and J is TRBJ1-1; 7 bases align to TRBD1. Looked up from germline, CDR1 is SGHRS and CDR2 is YFSETQ. This CDR3 spans 13 amino acids. Trimming cost V 6 bases and J 1 base; bases outside gene matches: 3. The CDR3: CASTTGRNTEAFF. CDR3 in DNA: TGCGCCAGCACGACAGGGAGGAACACTGAAGCTTTCTTT. Supplemented by reference TRBV5-1 and TRBJ1-1, the full variable domain reads KAGVTQTPRYLIKTRGQQVTLSCSPISGHRSVSWYQQTPGQGLQFLFEYFSETQRNKGNFPGRFSGRQFSNSRSEMNVSTLELGDSALYLCASTTGRNTEAFFGQGTRLTVV.